This T cell receptor beta chain is from a study of T cell responses to AZD1222 COVID-19 vaccine. Overall study results and limits: Spike regions recognized by vaccine-associated CD4 TCRs spanned the protein, led by 160-218 and 743-854. Only after the peak T cell response were repertoires sampled. Targeting of unmutated variant regions was reportedly seen in nearly half of spike-specific TCRs. A rise in Spike-specific TCR breadth and depth followed two AZD1222 doses.

About this clone: Its antigen is undetermined.

The CDR3 has 16 residues. V shed 1 base, J shed 0 bases, and the junction held 3 bases outside the gene matches. Germline CDR1 is SGHAT and CDR2 is FQNNGV. Sequencing was performed with immunoSEQ multiplex PCR; in TCRdb, only in-frame clones are kept and a portion is missing. The sample contains 100,000 to 150,000 clones, approximately 88% of which appear only once. This sequence joins TRBV11-2 and TRBJ1-5; 7 bases map to TRBD1. The sequence came from an adult in good health. Source: peripheral blood, taken on day 0 of AZD1222 vaccination. The CDR3 here is CASSLGGQYSNQPQHF. In DNA, the CDR3 is TGTGCCAGCAGCTTAGGGGGACAGTATAGCAATCAGCCCCAGCATTTT.